Described below is a single TCR beta chain sequence and its context. This sample is drawn from a study of blood T cell repertoires in COVID-19. About the study: Sample material is recorded as cDNA or gDNA derived from T cells, B-cell-depleted T cells, or PBMCs.

Germline lookup yields CDR1 MDHEN and CDR2 SYDVKM. Trimming removed 5 bases from V and 2 bases from J; junction bases left unmatched: 3. The CDR3 runs to 15 residues. Participant-reported clinical history was the basis for cohort assignment. Profiling relied on immunoSEQ multiplex PCR, and the TCRdb table lists in-frame clones only, not all of them. The sample lists some 220,000 clones; around 87% were seen once. The chain uses TRBV28 and TRBJ2-6; 7 bases align to TRBD1. The sample was PBMCs or T cells enriched from blood (not recorded which). This TCR was recovered from a woman aged 18-29 years in a cohort exposed to, infected with or recovered from COVID-19 (not recorded which). The CDR3 sequence is CASSVTGAGANVLTF. In DNA, the CDR3 is TGTGCCAGCAGTGTCACAGGGGCTGGGGCCAACGTCCTGACTTTC. The full variable domain, in which reference TRBV28 and TRBJ2-6 provide the parts outside the CDR3, is DVKVTQSSRYLVKRTGEKVFLECVQDMDHENMFWYRQDPGLGLRLIYFSYDVKMKEKGDIPEGYSVSREKKERFSLILESASTNQTSMYLCASSVTGAGANVLTFGAGSRLTVL.